The 22 T cell receptor beta chains below all came from one sample that was sequenced in a study of shared clonotypes between healthy human individuals. Libraries were prepared by immunoSEQ multiplex PCR; TCRdb keeps only in-frame clonotypes and omits some of them. The data contain a few million clones, more than 90% of them seen just once; the ten biggest clones take up approximately 0.13%. The specimen sequenced was naive CD4+ T cells sorted from blood. Subset defined: CD45RA+ positively selected. The receptor set was obtained from a young man in good health.

CDR3 sequence (DNA): TGCGCCAGCAGCCCCACCGCTGGCGGGGGGTCGAACACCGGGGAGCTGTTTTTT. Its protein is CASSPTAGGGSNTGELFF. The rearrangement joins TRBV5-1 to TRBJ2-2; 8 bases are shared with TRBD2. The CDR3 covers 18 residues. The germline V gene has CDR1 SGHRS and CDR2 YFSETQ. J gave up 0 bases and V 4 bases, and 11 bases lay outside the gene matches.

The V gene is TRBV6-1, the J gene TRBJ2-2; D gene ambiguous. Trimming took 4 bases from V and 1 from J, leaving 10 bases between them. CDR1 MNHNS and CDR2 SASEGT come from the germline V gene. There are 15 residues in the CDR3. The CDR3 spells CASSGGKVNTGELFF. The CDR3 coding sequence is TGTGCCAGCAGTGGCGGAAAGGTGAACACCGGGGAGCTGTTTTTT.

The gene calls are TRBV6-5 and TRBJ2-3; D gene ambiguous. Looked up from germline, CDR1 is MNHEY and CDR2 is SVGAGI. Trimming removed 4 bases from V and 3 bases from J, with 11 bases in between. This CDR3 contains 14 residues. The CDR3 DNA follows: TGTGCCAGCAGTTTGCAACGGCTAACAGATACGCAGTATTTT. It codes for CASSLQRLTDTQYF.

The V gene is TRBV5-1, the J gene TRBJ1-2, with 9 positions matching TRBD1. This CDR3 region has 16 residues. Trimming cost V 0 bases and J 3 bases; bases outside gene matches: 6. Germline values: CDR1 SGHRS, CDR2 YFSETQ. Written as DNA, the CDR3 is TGCGCCAGCAGCTTGGCCCCGGGACAGGGAGACTATGGCTACACCTTC. Its protein is CASSLAPGQGDYGYTF.

V and J are TRBV5-4 and TRBJ1-1; D is unresolved. Trimming stripped 4 bases from V and 3 bases from J, with 7 bases between. Germline-derived CDR1 and CDR2 are SGHNT and YYREEE (reference sequence). This CDR3 contains 12 residues. Here the CDR3 DNA reads TGTGCCAGCAGCGGAATTTACACTGAAGCTTTCTTT. It codes for CASSGIYTEAFF. The full variable domain, completed using reference TRBV5-4 and TRBJ1-1, is ETGVTQSPTHLIKTRGQQVTLRCSSQSGHNTVSWYQQALGQGPQFIFQYYREEENGRGNFPPRFSGLQFPNYSSELNVNALELDDSALYLCASSGIYTEAFFGQGTRLTVV.

The chain joins TRBV11-1 to TRBJ2-3; 9 nucleotides agree with TRBD2. The CDR3 sequence is 16 residues long. Per germline, CDR1 SGHAT and CDR2 FQDESV (reference sequence). J was trimmed by 3 bases and V by 8 bases; bases with no gene match: 12. The CDR3 here is CASRQSAGGLTDTQYF. CDR3 sequence (DNA): TGTGCCAGCCGGCAGTCAGCGGGGGGACTAACAGATACGCAGTATTTT.

This chain uses TRBV6-9 with TRBJ2-1; D gene unclear. This CDR3 region has 14 residues. The V and J ends lost 5 bases and 3 bases respectively, with 11 bases between them. Germline lookup yields CDR1 MNHGY and CDR2 SVAAGI. CDR3 sequence: CASSPLPDYNEQFF. Written as DNA, the CDR3 is TGTGCCAGCAGTCCGCTTCCCGACTACAATGAGCAGTTCTTC.

The chain combines TRBV11-2 with TRBJ1-2; D gene ambiguous. Germline V gives CDR1 SGHAT, CDR2 FQNNGV. V lost 5 bases and J 0 bases, leaving 13 bases between the germline ends. The CDR3 length is 15 residues. Written as DNA, the CDR3 is TGTGCCAGCAGCCCATCTGTGGTTACTAACTATGGCTACACCTTC. Its translation: CASSPSVVTNYGYTF.

A single count supports this clone. V usage is TRBV18 and J usage is TRBJ2-7; the D gene is possibly TRBD1 (5 bases). V lost 5 bases and J lost 6, with 11 bases in between. Germline V gene sequence: CDR1 KGHSH, CDR2 LQKENI. The CDR3 is 12 amino acids. CDR3: CASSASGFEQYF. CDR3 nucleotides: TGTGCCAGCTCAGCCTCAGGGTTCGAGCAGTACTTC. Drawing the rest from reference TRBV18 and TRBJ2-7, the complete variable domain is NAGVMQNPRHLVRRRGQEARLRCSPMKGHSHVYWYRQLPEEGLKFMVYLQKENIIDESGMPKERFSAEFPKEGPSILRIQQVVRGDSAAYFCASSASGFEQYFGPGTRLTVT.

The V and J genes are TRBV2 and TRBJ2-2; D possibly matches TRBD1 or TRBD2 (5 bases each). The V gene lost 7 bases and the J gene lost 5 bases, with 14 bases spanning the gap. Germline loops: CDR1 SNHLY, CDR2 FYNNEI. The CDR3 covers 14 residues. The CDR3 DNA sequence: TGTGCCAGCAACTCGGGACCAAGTACCGGGGAGCTGTTTTTT. As protein: CASNSGPSTGELFF.

The chain combines TRBV11-3 with TRBJ2-3; TRBD2 aligns across 13 bases. CDR1 SGHNT and CDR2 YENEEA come from the germline V gene. V shed 1 base, J shed 1 base, and the junction held 8 bases outside the gene matches. The CDR3 totals 19 residues. The chain's CDR3 is CASSLGLAGGRWGTDTQYF. The CDR3 DNA reads as TGTGCCAGCAGCTTAGGACTAGCGGGAGGCCGGTGGGGCACAGATACGCAGTATTTT. The whole variable domain, remainder taken from reference TRBV11-3 and TRBJ2-3, is EAGVVQSPRYKIIEKKQPVAFWCNPISGHNTLYWYLQNLGQGPELLIRYENEEAVDDSQLPKDRFSAERLKGVDSTLKIQPAELGDSAVYLCASSLGLAGGRWGTDTQYFGPGTRLTVL.

This rearrangement joins TRBV27 to TRBJ2-7, with 8 bases that match TRBD1. V lost 3 bases and J lost 2; bases outside the gene matches: 3. The CDR3 spans 14 residues. CDR1 is MNHEY, CDR2 SMNVEV, per germline (reference sequence). CDR3 residues: CASSFVDRAYEQYF. The CDR3 DNA is TGTGCCAGCAGTTTTGTGGACAGGGCCTACGAGCAGTACTTC.

The chain links TRBV5-8 to TRBJ2-1; 13 positions agree with TRBD2. The CDR3 has 17 amino acids. With V trimmed by 1 base and J by 4 bases, 5 bases remained unmatched. The V gene's germline CDR1 is SGHTS and CDR2 YDEGEE. This CDR3 reads CASSLLRTSGGYNEQFF. The CDR3 nucleotides read TGTGCCAGCAGCTTGCTTAGGACTAGCGGGGGTTACAATGAGCAGTTCTTC. Full variable domain (missing parts from reference TRBV5-8 and TRBJ2-1): EAGVTQSPTHLIKTRGQQATLRCSPISGHTSVYWYQQALGLGLQFLLWYDEGEERNRGNFPPRFSGRQFPNYSSELNVNALELEDSALYLCASSLLRTSGGYNEQFFGPGTRLTVL.

The V gene is TRBV4-1, the J gene TRBJ1-2; 8 nucleotides agree with TRBD1. With V trimmed by 2 bases and J by 3 bases, 5 bases remained unmatched. CDR1 MGHRA and CDR2 YSYEKL come from the germline V gene. The CDR3 covers 15 residues. The CDR3 DNA reads TGCGCCAGCAGCCAAACGGACAGGGATGACTATGGCTACACCTTC. It is translated as CASSQTDRDDYGYTF.

The gene calls are TRBV11-2 and TRBJ2-2, with 11 bases matching TRBD1. J was trimmed by 6 bases and V by 5 bases; bases with no gene match: 11. Germline CDR1 and CDR2: SGHAT and FQNNGV. The CDR3 extends over 17 amino acids. The CDR3 protein is CASSLKGQGAVAGELFF. The DNA for the CDR3 is TGTGCCAGCAGCCTGAAAGGACAGGGGGCGGTAGCCGGGGAGCTGTTTTTT.

This rearrangement joins TRBV14 to TRBJ1-4, with D hard to call. Germline loops: CDR1 SGHDN, CDR2 FVKESK. V gave up 0 bases and J gave up 9 bases, with 8 bases separating them. The CDR3 contains 13 residues. The CDR3 coding sequence is TGTGCCAGCAGCCAAGAGATCGGTAAAAAACTGTTTTTT. Translated: CASSQEIGKKLFF.

This sequence joins TRBV10-2 and TRBJ2-7, with D perhaps matching TRBD2 (5 bases). The V and J ends lost 6 bases and 0 bases respectively, with 12 bases between them. Germline V gives CDR1 WSHSY, CDR2 SAAADI. The CDR3 is 14 amino acids. The CDR3 DNA reads as TGCGCCAGCAGCCTAGATACTAGCTCCTACGAGCAGTACTTC. It codes for CASSLDTSSYEQYF.

The chain recombines TRBV30 with TRBJ1-5, with D possibly being TRBD1 (6 bases). Per germline, CDR1 GTSNPN and CDR2 SVGIG (reference sequence). There are 13 residues in the CDR3. V dropped 5 bases and J dropped 7 bases, with 15 bases sitting between them. This CDR3 is CAWAQGDSQPQHF. The CDR3 DNA is TGTGCCTGGGCACAGGGAGATAGCCAGCCCCAGCATTTT. Combining the CDR3 with reference TRBV30 and TRBJ1-5 gives the whole variable domain SQTIHQWPATLVQPVGSPLSLECTVEGTSNPNLYWYRQAAGRGLQLLFYSVGIGQISSEVPQNLSASRPQDRQFILSSKKLLLSDSGFYLCAWAQGDSQPQHFGDGTRLSIL.

The chain couples TRBV9 to TRBJ2-3; D remains unclear. CDR3 length: 14 amino acids. Per germline, CDR1 SGDLS and CDR2 YYNGEE. The V gene lost 2 bases and the J gene lost 4 bases, with 11 bases spanning the gap. In DNA, the CDR3 is TGTGCCAGCAGCGTCGCTACTATTGCAGATACGCAGTATTTT. Translated, it gives CASSVATIADTQYF.

The CDR3 DNA is TGTGCCAGCAAGGGGCCTAACTATGGCTACACCTTC. Protein sequence: CASKGPNYGYTF. The chain has TRBV9 and TRBJ1-2, with a tentative D call TRBD1 (5 bases). The CDR3 consists of 12 residues. The V end lost 6 bases, the J end lost 0 bases, and 6 bases lay between the germline ends. CDR1 is SGDLS and CDR2 is YYNGEE in the germline V gene.

The chain employs TRBV4-3 and TRBJ2-1; D is possibly TRBD1 (5 bases). Germline V gene data show CDR1 as LGHNA and CDR2 as YSLEER. This CDR3 is 16 amino acids long. The germline V and J ends were trimmed by 4 bases and 0 bases, with 13 bases remaining between them. CDR3 DNA: TGCGCCAGCAGCCCCCAGGGTTTAGCCTCCTACAATGAGCAGTTCTTC. Translation gives CASSPQGLASYNEQFF.

Details on this clone: The junction shows a germline mismatch at one end, possibly a read error. The chain has TRBV15 and TRBJ1-2; 8 positions match TRBD1. In germline, CDR1 is LNHNV, CDR2 YYDKDF (reference sequence). This CDR3 is 14 amino acids long. CDR3 coding DNA: TGTGCCACCAGCCGAGAGACAGGGGTGGGTGGCTACACCTTC. Its translation is CATSRETGVGGYTF.